This T cell receptor beta chain was found in a study of CD8 T cells in ankylosing spondylitis. About this clonotype itself: Its antigen is unidentified.

There are 13 residues in the CDR3. V lost 5 bases and J lost 1; bases outside the gene matches: 4. Germline values: CDR1 DFQATT, CDR2 SNEGSKA (reference sequence). General study points: There was reportedly significant enrichment of clones that were disease-linked in matched ankylosing spondylitis synovial fluid. Within peripheral blood, clones linked to disease were CD8+ and relatively rare. A TCR beta motif of several highly homologous variants appeared characteristic of ankylosing spondylitis blood. Existing reports had already noted some motif variants in reactive arthritis synovial fluid and blood.

Library preparation for TCR beta used quantitative 5'-RACE with molecular barcodes. TCRdb re-called the 5' RACE reads through MiXCR, storing one row per CDR3 protein. This table holds roughly 350,000 distinct CDR3 sequences, 8% found once. Sample: blood, either unsorted or a sorted T cell fraction (not recorded which). V usage is TRBV20-1 and J usage is TRBJ2-7, with 8 bases identical to TRBD1. The source of this sequence is a male donor with ankylosing spondylitis. The CDR3 loop is CSAARQGSYEQYF. As DNA, the CDR3 is TGCAGTGCTGCTAGACAGGGGTCCTACGAGCAGTACTTC.